One and the same sample provided the 27 T cell receptor beta chains below, sequenced in a study of radiation and T cells in renal cell carcinoma. Time point of the sample: blood 2 weeks post-SBRT. Documented treatment: 15 Gy SBRT to primary tumor, nephrectomy 4 weeks later. The repertoire was sequenced with immunoSEQ multiplex PCR; TCRdb's copy has only in-frame clones and lacks some. The sample has 150,000 to 180,000 clones; over 80% are singletons. Sample: blood, taken from a patient whose treatment included radiotherapy and nephrectomy. These receptors all come from a woman between 45 and 60 years old with renal cell carcinoma.

J is TRBJ2-3 and V is TRBV19, with 11 bases fitting TRBD2. The germline gives CDR1 LNHDA, CDR2 SQIVND (reference sequence). CDR3 size: 16 residues. The junction had 11 bases not matched to a gene; V was cut back by 3 bases and J by 9 bases. The chain's CDR3 is CASSIQASGGSATQYF. In DNA, the CDR3 is TGTGCCAGTAGTATTCAGGCTAGCGGGGGGAGTGCAACGCAGTATTTT.

The chain is built from TRBV7-6 and TRBJ2-7, with D possibly matching TRBD2 (5 bases). CDR1 is SGHVS, CDR2 FNYEAQ, per germline. V lost 0 bases and J lost 4, with 16 bases in between. The CDR3 has 16 amino acids. For the CDR3, the DNA is TGTGCCAGCAGCTTAGCGCAGAAGGAGGAATATTACGAGCAGTACTTC. It specifies CASSLAQKEEYYEQYF.

The V gene is TRBV7-8, the J gene TRBJ2-7; 7 positions match TRBD1. The trim removed 5 bases at V and 2 bases at J, leaving 6 bases unmatched. The germline V gene encodes CDR1 SGHVS and CDR2 FQNEAQ. This CDR3 contains 14 residues. This chain's CDR3 is CASSVGTVTYEQYF. The DNA for the CDR3 is TGTGCCAGCAGCGTCGGGACAGTGACCTACGAGCAGTACTTC. Complete variable domain (other parts from reference TRBV7-8 and TRBJ2-7): GAGVSQSPRYKVAKRGQDVALRCDPISGHVSLFWYQQALGQGPEFLTYFQNEAQLDKSGLPSDRFFAERPEGSVSTLKIQRTQQEDSAVYLCASSVGTVTYEQYFGPGTRLTVT.

The rearrangement links TRBV6-1 to TRBJ1-5, with D unclear. From germline, CDR1 is MNHNS and CDR2 SASEGT. The V end was cut by 8 bases, the J end by 2 bases, with 13 bases between. This CDR3 contains 14 residues. The CDR3 sequence is CASDVSLGNQPQHF. The CDR3 DNA is TGTGCCAGCGACGTGTCCCTTGGCAATCAGCCCCAGCATTTT.

The chain employs TRBV25-1 and TRBJ1-3, with D perhaps TRBD1 (6 bases). Germline CDR1 MGHDK, CDR2 SYGVNS. The V end was cut by 2 bases, the J end by 0 bases, with 8 bases between. This CDR3 region has 15 residues. CDR3 in amino acids: CASSEDRSSGNTIYF. In DNA, the CDR3 is TGTGCCAGCAGTGAAGACAGGAGCTCTGGAAACACCATATATTTT.

This clone was seen just once. This chain joins TRBV2 and TRBJ2-3, with 8 bases lining up with TRBD2. Germline CDR1 and CDR2: SNHLY and FYNNEI. The CDR3 runs to 16 residues. The J segment lost 1 base and the V segment lost 11 bases, leaving 14 bases of the junction unmatched. The CDR3 spells CASTRERGIRTDTQYF. The CDR3 region has the DNA TGTGCCTCTACTCGGGAGCGGGGGATCCGCACAGATACGCAGTATTTT.

The rearrangement uses TRBV9 and TRBJ2-1, with 8 positions matching TRBD2. CDR1 and CDR2 (germline): SGDLS, YYNGEE. The CDR3 consists of 15 residues. Trimming cost V 3 bases and J 8 bases; bases outside gene matches: 10. The CDR3 protein is CASSEWGTRVDEQFF. CDR3 sequence (DNA): TGTGCCAGCAGCGAGTGGGGGACTAGGGTGGATGAGCAGTTCTTC.

CDR3 residues: CASSLYGTNSPLHF. CDR3 sequence (DNA): TGTGCCAGCAGCTTATACGGAACTAATTCACCCCTCCACTTT. The V call is TRBV7-8, the J call TRBJ1-6; D gene ambiguous. Trimming stripped 2 bases from V and 6 bases from J, with 8 bases between. Germline values: CDR1 SGHVS, CDR2 FQNEAQ. The CDR3 consists of 14 residues.

The V call is TRBV5-1, the J call TRBJ2-7; D might be TRBD2 (6 bases). CDR3 length: 13 residues. V lost 0 bases to trimming and J lost 4 bases, with 8 bases between them. Germline CDR1 SGHRS, CDR2 YFSETQ. The chain's CDR3 is CASSLGDLYEQYF. The CDR3 DNA reads TGCGCCAGCAGCTTGGGGGACTTATACGAGCAGTACTTC.

The chain carries TRBV2 and TRBJ2-7; D might be TRBD1 (6 bases). CDR3 length equals 14 residues. V was pared by 4 bases and J by 4 bases, with 14 bases between. Germline-derived CDR1 and CDR2 are SNHLY and FYNNEI. The CDR3 DNA reads TGTGCCAGCAGTGCGGGCAGGGGCGAATACGAGCAGTACTTC. Protein sequence: CASSAGRGEYEQYF.

The rearrangement joins TRBV12-5 to TRBJ2-1, with 8 bases fitting TRBD2. Per the germline V gene, CDR1 is LGHNT and CDR2 is FRNRAP. The CDR3 length is 18 residues. V lost 3 bases, J lost 6 bases, and 16 bases stayed unmatched. The CDR3 protein is CASGFLQRGAGGGNEQFF. The CDR3 bases are TGTGCTAGTGGTTTCCTACAAAGGGGCGCGGGGGGTGGCAATGAGCAGTTCTTC.

DNA for the CDR3: TGTGCCAGCAGTTACCTGAGCTCCTACAATGAGCAGTTCTTC. Encoded protein: CASSYLSSYNEQFF. The V call is TRBV6-5, the J call TRBJ2-1; D not resolved. The CDR3 runs 14 residues. V lost 2 bases and J lost 0, with 5 bases in between. Germline V gives CDR1 MNHEY, CDR2 SVGAGI.

V usage is TRBV9 and J usage is TRBJ1-6; possible D gene TRBD1, 5 bases. The V end was cut by 2 bases, the J end by 6 bases, with 9 bases between. Germline V CDR1 and CDR2: SGDLS, YYNGEE. CDR3 length: 14 amino acids. CDR3 bases: TGTGCCAGCAGCGTTCGACAGTCTAATTCACCCCTCCACTTT. Protein sequence: CASSVRQSNSPLHF.

This CDR3 reads CATEINRDLTGELFF. CDR3 nucleotides: TGTGCCACAGAGATAAACCGGGACCTAACCGGGGAGCTGTTTTTT. The chain combines TRBV6-6 with TRBJ2-2, with D tentatively TRBD1 or TRBD2 (5 bases each). V was pared by 10 bases and J by 5 bases, with 20 bases between. The CDR3 loop spans 15 amino acids. Germline lookup yields CDR1 MNHNY and CDR2 SVGAGI (reference sequence).

This chain links TRBV6-1 with TRBJ1-1, with D unresolved. From germline, CDR1 is MNHNS and CDR2 SASEGT. V was clipped by 5 bases and J by 1 base, with 8 bases between them. The CDR3 contains 13 residues. The CDR3 bases are TGTGCCAGCAGTAAGACGGGGAACACTGAAGCTTTCTTT. This sequence encodes CASSKTGNTEAFF.

This clone was seen only once. V is TRBV5-1 and J is TRBJ1-5; 7 nucleotides align to TRBD1. V lost 0 bases and J lost 6; bases outside the gene matches: 6. The CDR3 consists of 15 residues. Germline V lookup: CDR1 SGHRS, CDR2 YFSETQ. The CDR3 bases are TGCGCCAGCAGCTTGGGAGACAGGGCGGGTCAGCCCCAGCATTTT. This encodes CASSLGDRAGQPQHF.

The J gene is TRBJ1-1, the V gene TRBV5-5; D unclear. CDR1 is SGHKS, CDR2 YYEKEE, per germline (reference sequence). CDR3 length: 13 amino acids. The V end was cut by 3 bases, the J end by 7 bases, with 13 bases between. The CDR3 loop is CASSSPGIGEAFF. DNA for the CDR3: TGTGCCAGCAGCTCACCCGGGATAGGTGAAGCTTTCTTT.

This sequence joins TRBV4-2 and TRBJ2-2, with 7 positions matching TRBD2. Trimming cost V 0 bases and J 6 bases; bases outside gene matches: 1. In germline, CDR1 is LGHNA, CDR2 YNFKEQ. CDR3 length: 14 amino acids. CDR3 DNA sequence: TGTGCCAGCAGCCAAGATGGGAGGGCCGGGGAGCTGTTTTTT. Its translation: CASSQDGRAGELFF.

V and J are TRBV2 and TRBJ2-5; 7 bases fit TRBD1. Trimming at V came to 6 bases and at J to 5 bases, leaving 9 bases not matched to a gene. This CDR3 contains 14 residues. Per germline, CDR1 SNHLY and CDR2 FYNNEI. In nucleotides, the CDR3 is TGTGCCAGCAGCCATGACAGGGATTCGGAGACCCAGTACTTC. It codes for CASSHDRDSETQYF.

About this clone itself: The same CDR3 arises from other DNA sequences in this sample as well. V is TRBV6-1 and J is TRBJ2-3; D is perhaps TRBD2 (6 bases). Trimming took off 3 bases at V and 1 base at J, with 11 bases between the two ends. Germline V gene sequence: CDR1 MNHNS, CDR2 SASEGT. The CDR3 totals 15 residues. The DNA of the CDR3 is TGTGCCAGCAGTGAGGGTACGGGGGGCACAGATACGCAGTATTTT. The encoded protein is CASSEGTGGTDTQYF.

As to this clone: This sample includes further DNA sequences coding for the same CDR3. This chain joins TRBV5-1 and TRBJ1-1; no clear D. The length of the CDR3 is 13 residues. Germline values: CDR1 SGHRS, CDR2 YFSETQ. Trimming left V 0 bases short and J 1 base short, with 4 bases between. CDR3 region: CASSLEGNTEAFF. As DNA, the CDR3 is TGCGCCAGCAGCTTGGAGGGGAACACTGAAGCTTTCTTT.

This chain joins TRBV19 and TRBJ2-1, with 7 positions matching TRBD1. The CDR3 length is 15 residues. Trimming removed 4 bases from V and 7 bases from J; junction bases left unmatched: 10. Germline V gene lookup returns CDR1 LNHDA and CDR2 SQIVND (reference sequence). CDR3 sequence: CASSTGQAGGNEQFF. The CDR3 nucleotides are TGTGCCAGTAGTACAGGACAGGCGGGCGGGAATGAGCAGTTCTTC.

The J gene is TRBJ1-2, the V gene TRBV28; D gene unclear. Trimming removed 3 bases from V and 4 bases from J, with 6 bases in between. The germline CDR1 and CDR2 sequences are MDHEN and SYDVKM. The CDR3 consists of 12 residues. This CDR3 is CASSLGSYGYTF. The CDR3 DNA sequence: TGTGCCAGCAGTTTGGGATCCTATGGCTACACCTTC.

The chain carries TRBV6-5 and TRBJ1-4; possible D gene TRBD1, 5 bases. Per the germline V gene, CDR1 is MNHEY and CDR2 is SVGAGI. The CDR3 is made up of 14 amino acids. Trimming left V 5 bases short and J 8 bases short, with 15 bases between. CDR3 nucleotides: TGTGCCAGCAGTCCCCGGGGGAGGTTGGAAAAACTGTTTTTT. Protein product: CASSPRGRLEKLFF.

This chain connects TRBV7-8 to TRBJ2-1, with 15 bases identical to TRBD2. CDR1 is SGHVS, CDR2 FQNEAQ, per germline. This CDR3 is built from 14 residues. Trimming took 5 bases from V and 15 from J; bases not matched to a gene: 8. This CDR3 reads CASSPGLAGGRWFF. Written as DNA, the CDR3 is TGTGCCAGCAGCCCCGGACTAGCGGGGGGGCGATGGTTCTTC.

This clone has only one observation. In DNA, the CDR3 is TGTGCCAGTAGGTTGAGGGGACGGGAGGCCTACGAGCAGTACTTC. Protein product: CASRLRGREAYEQYF. The chain recombines TRBV19 with TRBJ2-7, with 7 bases lining up with TRBD2. The germline V gene has CDR1 LNHDA and CDR2 SQIVND (reference sequence). The CDR3 spans 15 residues. With 6 bases clipped from V and 2 bases from J, the junction kept 10 bases outside the gene matches. Supplemented by reference TRBV19 and TRBJ2-7, the full variable domain reads DGGITQSPKYLFRKEGQNVTLSCEQNLNHDAMYWYRQDPGQGLRLIYYSQIVNDFQKGDIAEGYSVSREKKESFPLTVTSAQKNPTAFYLCASRLRGREAYEQYFGPGTRLTVT.

V is TRBV15 and J is TRBJ1-5; no clear D. There are 13 residues in the CDR3. The germline V gene encodes CDR1 LNHNV and CDR2 YYDKDF (reference sequence). V was cut by 5 bases and J by 3 bases, with 8 bases left in between. Written as DNA, the CDR3 is TGTGCCACCAGCGCTAGTACCAATCAGCCCCAGCATTTT. The encoded protein is CATSASTNQPQHF.